This T cell receptor beta chain comes out of a study of beta chain features in type 1 diabetes. The study, taken as a whole, reports: Equally in patients and controls, shorter templates might have been favored by PCR. Type 1 diabetes patients had TCRB CDR3s that were shorter (moderately but significantly so) in all four CD4+ subsets.

CDR1 is SQVTM, CDR2 ANQGSEA, per germline. The CDR3 sequence is 13 residues long. The V end was cut by 6 bases, the J end by 4 bases, with 10 bases between. Researchers reported sorting CD4+ naive, central memory, regulatory and stem cell-like memory cells via CD45RO/CCR7/CD25/CD127/CD95/CD27. Expressed TCRB transcripts were sequenced after all isolated RNA was converted to cDNA. Data came from immunoSEQ multiplex PCR; TCRdb stores just in-frame clones and leaves some out. Among some 27,000 clones listed, around three fifths were seen once. Notes on this clone: The antigen is not known.

This chain connects TRBV29-1 to TRBJ1-6, with D perhaps matching TRBD1 (6 bases). What was sequenced was Tregs from blood. The origin of this receptor is a woman younger than 45 with type 1 diabetes. Here the CDR3 reads CSVRDTYNSPLHF. Written as DNA, the CDR3 is TGCAGCGTCCGGGACACTTATAATTCACCCCTCCACTTT.